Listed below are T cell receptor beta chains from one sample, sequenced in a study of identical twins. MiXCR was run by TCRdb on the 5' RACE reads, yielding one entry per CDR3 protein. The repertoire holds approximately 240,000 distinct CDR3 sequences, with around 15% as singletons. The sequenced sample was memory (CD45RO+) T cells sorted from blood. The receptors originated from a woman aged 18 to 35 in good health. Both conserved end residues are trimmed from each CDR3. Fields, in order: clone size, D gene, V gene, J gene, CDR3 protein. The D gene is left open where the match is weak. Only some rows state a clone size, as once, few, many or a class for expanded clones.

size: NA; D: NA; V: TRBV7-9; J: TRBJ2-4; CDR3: ASSPTGHNIQY
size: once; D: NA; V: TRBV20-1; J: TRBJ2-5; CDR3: SAQMTAQETQY
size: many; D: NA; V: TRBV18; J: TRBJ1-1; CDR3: ASSPTANTEAF
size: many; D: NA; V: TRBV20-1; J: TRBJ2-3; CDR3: SVGKRTDTQY
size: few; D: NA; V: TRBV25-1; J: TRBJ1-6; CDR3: ASSEDRTTSPLH
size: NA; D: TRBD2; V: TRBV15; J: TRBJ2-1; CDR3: ATRRAGGPNEQF
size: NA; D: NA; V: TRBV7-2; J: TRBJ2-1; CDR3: ASSFGLQVSYNEQF
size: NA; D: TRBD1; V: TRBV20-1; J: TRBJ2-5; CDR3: SARRAQGALVRETQY
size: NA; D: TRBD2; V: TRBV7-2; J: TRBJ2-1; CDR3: ASRLSLLRTSGLGSYNEQF
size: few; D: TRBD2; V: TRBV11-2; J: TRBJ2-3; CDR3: ASSLIGAGAGTDTQY
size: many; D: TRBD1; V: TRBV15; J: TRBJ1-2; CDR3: ATSNWGQEVNYGYT
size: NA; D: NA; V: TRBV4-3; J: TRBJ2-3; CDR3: ASSQESGTWDGTDTQY
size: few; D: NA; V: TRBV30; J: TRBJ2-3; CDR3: AWTGAGAPTDTQY
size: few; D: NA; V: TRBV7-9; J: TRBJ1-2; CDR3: ASSSPLWPSNGYT
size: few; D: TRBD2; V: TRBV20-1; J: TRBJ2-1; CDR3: SARTSGREF
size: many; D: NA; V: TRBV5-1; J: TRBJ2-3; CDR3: ASSLVPADTQY
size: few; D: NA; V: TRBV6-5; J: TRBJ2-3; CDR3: ASNYPYPAKRAADTQY
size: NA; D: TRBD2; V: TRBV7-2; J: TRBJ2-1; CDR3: ASSFRSGGANGEQF
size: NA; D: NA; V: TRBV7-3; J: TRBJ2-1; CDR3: ASSLGLEGNEQF
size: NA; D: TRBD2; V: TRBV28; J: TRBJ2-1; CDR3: ASKSSGSAYEQF
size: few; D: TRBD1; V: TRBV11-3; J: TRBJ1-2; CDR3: ASSAGGGWYGYT
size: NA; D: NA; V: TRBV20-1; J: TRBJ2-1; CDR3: SAGLGSYNEQF
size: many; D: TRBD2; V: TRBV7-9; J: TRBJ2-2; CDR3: ASSAGLAGTGELF
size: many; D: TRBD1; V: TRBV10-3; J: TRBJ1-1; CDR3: ATSRDSAEAF
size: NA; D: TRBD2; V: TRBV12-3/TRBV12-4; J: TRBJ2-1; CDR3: ASSLRASGGMEQF
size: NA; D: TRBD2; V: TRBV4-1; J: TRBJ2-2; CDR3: ASSQDFGGSRAGELF
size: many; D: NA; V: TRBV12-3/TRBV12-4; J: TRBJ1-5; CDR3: ASRPTGSGNQPQH
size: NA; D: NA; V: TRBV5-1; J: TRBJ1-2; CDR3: ASFARAGAGYT
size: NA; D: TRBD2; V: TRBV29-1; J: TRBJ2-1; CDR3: SVENRLAGVGDEQF
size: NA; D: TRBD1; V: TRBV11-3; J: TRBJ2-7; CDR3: ASSLLGQDYEQY
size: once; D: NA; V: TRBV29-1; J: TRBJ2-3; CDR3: SVAGGMDTQY
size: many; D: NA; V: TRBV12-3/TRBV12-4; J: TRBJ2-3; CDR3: ASRMNTDTQY
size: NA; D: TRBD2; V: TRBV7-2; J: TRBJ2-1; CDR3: ASSVTGLASEQF
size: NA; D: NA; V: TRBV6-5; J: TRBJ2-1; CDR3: ATLDGGNEQF
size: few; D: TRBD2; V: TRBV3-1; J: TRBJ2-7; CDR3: ASSRTSGRNRQY